Detailed here is one TCR beta chain. This entry belongs to a study of blood T cell repertoires in COVID-19. J gave up 6 bases and V 4 bases, and 10 bases lay outside the gene matches. Looked up from germline, CDR1 is LNHDA and CDR2 is SQIVND (reference sequence). This CDR3 has 17 amino acids. Allocation to cohorts depended on clinical history reported by the participants. The table came from immunoSEQ multiplex PCR; TCRdb's copy has only in-frame clones and leaves some out. The table has about 410,000 clones, 90% seen once. The chain joins TRBV19 to TRBJ1-6; 9 bases line up with TRBD1. The receptor's source is a man aged 18 to 29 who had recovered from COVID-19. The source material was PBMCs or T cells enriched from blood (not recorded which). This CDR3 is CASSKTGGNLGNSPLHF. In DNA, the CDR3 is TGTGCCAGTAGTAAAACAGGGGGCAATTTGGGTAATTCACCCCTCCACTTT.